This entry is about one T cell receptor beta chain. Its antigen is unknown. A read error may produce the germline difference seen at one junction end. Genomic DNA was extracted with the Qiagen DNeasy kit from unsorted PBMCs and from negatively selected CD4+ and CD8+ fractions. Amplification of TCR beta CDR3 regions was done by immunoSEQ multiplex PCR with primers that anneal to V and J segments. A synthetic immune receptor repertoire was used to minimize amplification bias, and any remaining bias was removed computationally after sequencing. On the study's bioinformatics: Custom Python scripts were used to quantify repertoire diversity as the Shannon entropy index. The unsorted, CD4+ and CD8+ repertoires were each analyzed separately, with the exception of combined analyses, where CD4+ and CD8+ sequences were merged in silico. Clonal expansion was defined as a frequency increase of at least 2-fold after treatment compared with C1D1, and clones undetected at baseline were assigned a pseudocount of 0.5. Singleton clones were defined as clones with 0 or 1 copy at C1D1, and non-singleton clones were defined as clones with 2 or more copies. Clones expanded in unsorted samples were assigned a CD4+, CD8+ or unknown annotation through matching of protein sequences in sorted samples from the same patient. Wilcoxon tests on paired samples were used to test changes in diversity from C1D1 to C4D1. The immuneACCESS repertoire file appears here via TCRdb, limited to in-frame rearrangements. These files lack a portion of the clones; in checked studies, under half of the deficit traces to unresolved V genes, and the cause of the others is not known. That table gives V, J and clone size, and the DNA gave D and trimming. The sample contains about 24,000 clones, 60% to 85% of them found a single time. The ten top clones hold about 8.6% of the sample.

The data originate from a study of PD-1 blockade in classical Hodgkin lymphoma (dated by TCRdb to 2020 to 2022). With respect to the entire study: Nivolumab dosing was 3 mg/kg intravenously every 2 weeks, continuing until either disease progression or unacceptable toxicity. A peripheral blood immune signature of response to PD-1 blockade in classical Hodgkin lymphoma was defined using TCR beta sequencing and CyTOF. Study-wide findings and limitations: Baseline diversity similar to that of newly diagnosed patients was observed in trial patients achieving complete response, whereas significantly lower diversity was observed in partial responders and progressors. Patients starting nivolumab less than 1 year after ASCT had lower diversity and were excluded from later analyses to avoid confounding by immune reconstitution. Only a single clinical trial cohort was studied, and what caused the repertoire differences, possibly disease activity or prior therapy, remained undefined. Baseline TCR diversity was reported to be lower in newly diagnosed patients than in healthy donors, and even lower in relapsed/refractory patients. CD4+ but not CD8+ TCR diversity rose significantly by C4D1 (p=0.0027 vs p=0.16), most apparent in complete responders (p=0.02).

Sample time point, as interpreted from the label and publication: cycle 2 day 1 (C2D1) of nivolumab. All trial patients had relapsed after autologous stem cell transplantation, with cohorts A, B and C differing in prior brentuximab vedotin exposure. The trial cohort was composed of about 60 patients with relapsed/refractory classical Hodgkin lymphoma, for whom complete response, partial response or progressive disease was recorded as best overall response. Single-agent nivolumab was administered to trial patients in the multi-cohort phase II CheckMate 205 trial. An independent review committee assessed best overall response by applying the 2007 International Working Group response criteria. Trial PBMCs were collected immediately before nivolumab initiation (C1D1) and during therapy at cycle 2 day 1 and cycle 4 day 1. After peripheral blood was drawn into 8 mL Vacutainer Cell Preparation Tubes, PBMCs were isolated by centrifugation and then cryopreserved.

From a lookup of the germline V gene, CDR1 and CDR2 are MDHEN and SYDVKM. The CDR3 goes from the cysteine to the phenylalanine over 13 residues. CDR3 DNA is the only sequence kept; it has 39 bases, read in frame from the first base. The sequence joins TRBV28 to TRBJ2-7; a weak D assignment points to TRBD2 (5 bases agree). The sequenced sample was peripheral blood mononuclear cells (PBMCs), obtained before the second cycle of nivolumab. The TCR was taken from a human donor with classical Hodgkin lymphoma. The DNA sequence is given as TGTGCCAGCAGCGGGGTGGACCACTACCAGCAGTACTTC. This is translated as CASSGVDHYQQYF.